Listed below are T cell receptor beta chains from one sample, sequenced in a study of tumor T cells in aggressive B-cell lymphoma. TCRdb's copy holds only in-frame clones and misses some; the assay was immunoSEQ multiplex PCR. The table includes 8,500 to 14,000 clones, over 75% detected once. The sequenced material came from tumor tissue. Receptor source: an adult with diffuse large B cell lymphoma. CDR3s include the opening cysteine and the closing phenylalanine or tryptophan. Each record gives: V gene, CDR3 length, D gene, J gene, clone size, CDR3 DNA, CDR3 protein. The D gene is left open where the match is weak. Expanded clones get a size class; other rows say once, few or many, or leave the size out.

V gene: TRBV7-2; CDR3 length: 15; D gene: TRBD1; J gene: TRBJ1-1; clone size: .; CDR3 DNA: TGTGCCAGCAGCTTGGACAGGGGAAGGAACACTGAAGCTTTCTTT; CDR3 protein: CASSLDRGRNTEAFF
V gene: TRBV18; CDR3 length: 12; D gene: TRBD2; J gene: TRBJ2-3; clone size: .; CDR3 DNA: TGTGCCAGCTCACGGGGGGGAGATACGCAGTATTTT; CDR3 protein: CASSRGGDTQYF
V gene: TRBV5-1; CDR3 length: 15; D gene: TRBD1; J gene: TRBJ2-2; clone size: .; CDR3 DNA: TGCGCCAGCAGCACCGGGACAGGGGCGGTCGGGGAGCTGTTTTTT; CDR3 protein: CASSTGTGAVGELFF
V gene: TRBV7-7; CDR3 length: 15; D gene: TRBD2; J gene: TRBJ2-2; clone size: .; CDR3 DNA: TGTGCCAGCAGCTTCTCAGCGGGAGGGACCGGGGAGCTGTTTTTT; CDR3 protein: CASSFSAGGTGELFF
V gene: TRBV27; CDR3 length: 14; D gene: .; J gene: TRBJ2-2; clone size: .; CDR3 DNA: TGTGCCAGCAGTTTACGGTACCCTTCCGGGGAGCTGTTTTTT; CDR3 protein: CASSLRYPSGELFF
V gene: TRBV18; CDR3 length: 14; D gene: .; J gene: TRBJ1-1; clone size: .; CDR3 DNA: TGTGCCAGCTCATTACAAGGGGCCGGGACTGAAGCTTTCTTT; CDR3 protein: CASSLQGAGTEAFF
V gene: TRBV11-2; CDR3 length: 14; D gene: .; J gene: TRBJ2-4; clone size: .; CDR3 DNA: TGTGCCAGCAGCTTTCAGGGTGCCAAAAACATTCAGTACTTC; CDR3 protein: CASSFQGAKNIQYF
V gene: TRBV9; CDR3 length: 13; D gene: .; J gene: TRBJ1-3; clone size: once; CDR3 DNA: TGTGCCAGCAATCCAGGGACTGGAAACACCATATATTTT; CDR3 protein: CASNPGTGNTIYF
V gene: TRBV5-5; CDR3 length: 14; D gene: TRBD1; J gene: TRBJ2-7; clone size: .; CDR3 DNA: TGTGCCAGCAGCTTGAAGGCAGGGGGCGAGAAACAGTACTTC; CDR3 protein: CASSLKAGGEKQYF
V gene: TRBV10-1; CDR3 length: 14; D gene: TRBD2; J gene: TRBJ2-5; clone size: .; CDR3 DNA: TGCGCCAGCAGTGAACTTCCTAGCGGAACGGTCCAGTACTTC; CDR3 protein: CASSELPSGTVQYF
V gene: TRBV7-8; CDR3 length: 18; D gene: TRBD2; J gene: TRBJ2-3; clone size: .; CDR3 DNA: TGTGCCAGCAGCTCGCGTGGTACTAGCGGGAGGAGCACAGATACGCAGTATTTT; CDR3 protein: CASSSRGTSGRSTDTQYF
V gene: TRBV27; CDR3 length: 13; D gene: .; J gene: TRBJ1-4; clone size: .; CDR3 DNA: TGTGCCAGCGGCTTTGCAACTAATGAAAAACTGTTTTTT; CDR3 protein: CASGFATNEKLFF
V gene: TRBV7-6; CDR3 length: 13; D gene: TRBD2; J gene: TRBJ2-7; clone size: few; CDR3 DNA: TGTGCCAGCAGCTTTCTAGCGGGAGGGGAGCAGTACTTC; CDR3 protein: CASSFLAGGEQYF
V gene: TRBV5-6; CDR3 length: 17; D gene: TRBD1; J gene: TRBJ1-1; clone size: .; CDR3 DNA: TGTGCCAGCAGCTCGATCCCAGGGGGCGGCTTGAACACTGAAGCTTTCTTT; CDR3 protein: CASSSIPGGGLNTEAFF
V gene: TRBV6-5; CDR3 length: 15; D gene: .; J gene: TRBJ1-4; clone size: once; CDR3 DNA: TGTGCCAGCAGTTACTCGGGACTGAGTAATGAAAAACTGTTTTTT; CDR3 protein: CASSYSGLSNEKLFF
V gene: TRBV7-9; CDR3 length: 17; D gene: TRBD1; J gene: TRBJ2-7; clone size: .; CDR3 DNA: TGTGCCAGCAGCTTAGCTCTTGGGACAGGGAGCTCCTACGAGCAGTACTTC; CDR3 protein: CASSLALGTGSSYEQYF
V gene: TRBV5-6; CDR3 length: 14; D gene: .; J gene: TRBJ1-5; clone size: .; CDR3 DNA: TGTGCCAGCAGCTTTGGGCAGAACAATCAGCCCCAGCATTTT; CDR3 protein: CASSFGQNNQPQHF
V gene: TRBV10-2; CDR3 length: 14; D gene: TRBD1; J gene: TRBJ1-5; clone size: once; CDR3 DNA: TGCGCCACCCGAGGGACAGACAGCAATCAGCCCCAGCATTTT; CDR3 protein: CATRGTDSNQPQHF
V gene: TRBV5-1; CDR3 length: 15; D gene: TRBD1; J gene: TRBJ1-1; clone size: .; CDR3 DNA: TGCGCCAGCAGGGACCCGACAGGGGTGAACACTGAAGCTTTCTTT; CDR3 protein: CASRDPTGVNTEAFF
V gene: TRBV7-9; CDR3 length: 12; D gene: .; J gene: TRBJ2-7; clone size: .; CDR3 DNA: TGTGCCAGCAGCCGACAGGTTTACGAGCAGTACTTC; CDR3 protein: CASSRQVYEQYF